The count of the clone carrying this T cell receptor beta chain is one. This entry is derived from a study of blood T cell repertoires in COVID-19. Overall study: Material from acute and convalescent COVID-19 was sourced from the United States, Italy and Spain. In each case, the material was cDNA or gDNA derived from T cells, B-cell-depleted T cells, or PBMCs.

TCRdb's table, derived via immunoSEQ multiplex PCR, lists solely in-frame clones and lacks some. The data hold some 100,000 clones, with around 90% observed a single time. Trimming cost V 6 bases and J 5 bases, with 10 bases left between them. Germline values: CDR1 MNHEY, CDR2 SVGAGI. This CDR3 has 13 amino acids. The sequence was obtained from a man in his fifties with acute or convalescent COVID-19. Sequences were obtained from peripheral blood. V gene TRBV6-5 combines with J gene TRBJ1-4, with D possibly TRBD1 on 6 matching bases. The CDR3 region is CASRDSLNEKLFF. The CDR3 DNA follows: TGTGCCAGCAGGGACAGTTTAAATGAAAAACTGTTTTTT.